This T cell receptor beta chain derives from a study of blood T cell repertoires in COVID-19. The overall study: Specimens from acute and convalescent COVID-19 originated in the United States, Italy and Spain. PBMCs, B-cell-depleted T cells, or T cells were the source of the cDNA or gDNA that made up the material.

Methods used by the authors: Quantification of nucleated cells was approximated via reference gene primer amplification. The repertoire was sequenced with immunoSEQ multiplex PCR; TCRdb's copy has only in-frame clones and lacks some. V and J calls and clone size are given by that table; D and trimming were obtained from the DNA. Of about 73,000 clones in the sample, approximately 88% were seen once. Trimming took 4 bases from V and 6 from J; bases not matched to a gene: 14. Germline V lookup: CDR1 SNHLY, CDR2 FYNNEI. The CDR3 sequence is 16 residues long. This TCR was sampled from a man of 80 years or more with active or convalescent COVID-19. Material: peripheral blood. The chain carries TRBV2 and TRBJ2-7; 8 bases agree with TRBD1. This CDR3 reads CASSASETGVLGEQYF. CDR3 nucleotide sequence: TGTGCCAGCAGTGCCTCCGAGACAGGGGTTCTGGGCGAGCAGTACTTC.